Listed below are T cell receptor beta chains from one sample, sequenced in a study of T cells after yellow fever vaccination. TCRdb processed the 5' RACE reads anew with MiXCR; each CDR3 protein has one entry. The sample lists some 110,000 distinct CDR3 sequences, approximately 7% seen once, with approximately 2.7% in the top ten. Sequencing used CD4+ T cells sorted from PBMCs, obtained less than 11 days after the first yellow fever vaccination. The receptors shown here come from a man between 18 and 35 years old who received the YFV17D yellow fever vaccine. Each CDR3 is given with its conserved first and last residue. Each record gives: J gene, V gene, clone size, D gene, CDR3 DNA, CDR3 protein. D genes are given only for firm matches. Some rows have no size entry. The others give once, few or many, or a class for an expanded clone.

j_call: TRBJ2-2
v_call: TRBV5-1
clone_size: many
d_call: NA
cdr3_nt: TGCGCCAGCAAAATAGACACCGGGGAGCTGTTTTTT
cdr3_aa: CASKIDTGELFF

j_call: TRBJ2-5
v_call: TRBV11-2
clone_size: many
d_call: NA
cdr3_nt: TGTGCCAGCAGCTATCATGAGACCCAGTACTTC
cdr3_aa: CASSYHETQYF

j_call: TRBJ1-2
v_call: TRBV2
clone_size: many
d_call: NA
cdr3_nt: TGTGCCAGCAGTTTTTCCGGGACGGCGGGCGGCTACACCTTC
cdr3_aa: CASSFSGTAGGYTF

j_call: TRBJ1-2
v_call: TRBV7-9
clone_size: NA
d_call: NA
cdr3_nt: TGTGCCAGCAGCCCTGGGACTTCTCCAACGGGCGATGGCTACACCTTC
cdr3_aa: CASSPGTSPTGDGYTF

j_call: TRBJ2-1
v_call: TRBV11-2
clone_size: few
d_call: NA
cdr3_nt: TGTGCCAGCAGTCGCGGACTCTACAATGAGCAGTTCTTC
cdr3_aa: CASSRGLYNEQFF

j_call: TRBJ2-5
v_call: TRBV7-7
clone_size: many
d_call: NA
cdr3_nt: TGTGCCAGCAGCTTTGACCGCGGGGAGACCCAGTACTTC
cdr3_aa: CASSFDRGETQYF

j_call: TRBJ1-2
v_call: TRBV7-9
clone_size: few
d_call: NA
cdr3_nt: TGTGCCAGCAGCTTCGGGGACAAGCCCTTGTATGGCTACACCTTC
cdr3_aa: CASSFGDKPLYGYTF

j_call: TRBJ1-3
v_call: TRBV20-1
clone_size: few
d_call: NA
cdr3_nt: TGCAGTGCTAGAGATTCTGGGGGCGCGGGAAACACCATATATTTT
cdr3_aa: CSARDSGGAGNTIYF

j_call: TRBJ2-3
v_call: TRBV7-2
clone_size: many
d_call: NA
cdr3_nt: TGTGCCAGCAGCTTAGAGCAGGCAGATACGCAGTATTTT
cdr3_aa: CASSLEQADTQYF

j_call: TRBJ2-2
v_call: TRBV5-1
clone_size: many
d_call: NA
cdr3_nt: TGCGCCAGCAGCTTGAACAGAAACACCGGGGAGCTGTTTTTT
cdr3_aa: CASSLNRNTGELFF

j_call: TRBJ1-3
v_call: TRBV4-2
clone_size: many
d_call: NA
cdr3_nt: TGTGCCAGCAGCCAAGATCGGTTCCCCTCTGGAAACACCATATATTTT
cdr3_aa: CASSQDRFPSGNTIYF

j_call: TRBJ2-3
v_call: TRBV4-1
clone_size: many
d_call: NA
cdr3_nt: TGCGCCAGCAGCCAAGACGATGTTCTGCCAGATACGCAGTATTTT
cdr3_aa: CASSQDDVLPDTQYF

j_call: TRBJ2-3
v_call: TRBV12-3/TRBV12-4
clone_size: many
d_call: NA
cdr3_nt: TGTGCCAGCAGACAGGGTTGGACAGATACGCAGTATTTT
cdr3_aa: CASRQGWTDTQYF

j_call: TRBJ2-5
v_call: TRBV27
clone_size: many
d_call: NA
cdr3_nt: TGTGCCAGCCAAGGGGTAGGAGAGACCCAGTACTTC
cdr3_aa: CASQGVGETQYF

j_call: TRBJ1-5
v_call: TRBV6-5
clone_size: many
d_call: TRBD1
cdr3_nt: TGTGCCAGCAGTTCCAGGACAGGGAAAAGCAATCAGCCCCAGCATTTT
cdr3_aa: CASSSRTGKSNQPQHF

j_call: TRBJ2-1
v_call: TRBV11-2
clone_size: few
d_call: TRBD2
cdr3_nt: TGTGCCAGCAGCTTTAACTCTTACACTAGCGGCTTGGTCTTC
cdr3_aa: CASSFNSYTSGLVF

j_call: TRBJ2-1
v_call: TRBV6-2/TRBV6-3
clone_size: many
d_call: NA
cdr3_nt: TGTGCCAGCAGTTACCGCGGCCTAGCCCCCTACAATGAGCAGTTCTTC
cdr3_aa: CASSYRGLAPYNEQFF

j_call: TRBJ1-2
v_call: TRBV7-9
clone_size: many
d_call: TRBD1
cdr3_nt: TGTGCCAGCATGGGTGGGAATGACAGGGCTAACTATGGCTACACCTTC
cdr3_aa: CASMGGNDRANYGYTF

j_call: TRBJ1-5
v_call: TRBV20-1
clone_size: many
d_call: TRBD1
cdr3_nt: TGCAGTGCCGGGACAGATAGCAATCAGCCCCAGCATTTT
cdr3_aa: CSAGTDSNQPQHF

j_call: TRBJ2-5
v_call: TRBV9
clone_size: many
d_call: NA
cdr3_nt: TGTGCCAGCAGCGTAGCTACCGCGGGACAAGAGACCCAGTACTTC
cdr3_aa: CASSVATAGQETQYF

j_call: TRBJ1-5
v_call: TRBV7-2
clone_size: many
d_call: NA
cdr3_nt: TGTGCCAGCAGCCCAGCGGGGGGCAATCAGCCCCAGCATTTT
cdr3_aa: CASSPAGGNQPQHF

j_call: TRBJ1-3
v_call: TRBV6-1
clone_size: many
d_call: NA
cdr3_nt: TGTGCCAGCAGTGAAGGGGCCAGACCTTCTTCTGGAAACACCATATATTTT
cdr3_aa: CASSEGARPSSGNTIYF

j_call: TRBJ2-1
v_call: TRBV12-3/TRBV12-4
clone_size: many
d_call: TRBD2
cdr3_nt: TGTGCCAGCAGTGACGGACTAGCGGATTCCTACAATGAGCAGTTCTTC
cdr3_aa: CASSDGLADSYNEQFF

j_call: TRBJ2-7
v_call: TRBV30
clone_size: many
d_call: TRBD2
cdr3_nt: TGTGCCTGGAGGGCTTGGTACGGCGGGGGGACCACCTACGAGCAGTACTTC
cdr3_aa: CAWRAWYGGGTTYEQYF

j_call: TRBJ2-1
v_call: TRBV12-3/TRBV12-4
clone_size: few
d_call: NA
cdr3_nt: TGTGCCAGCAGTTCGACAGGTAGTGAGCAGTTCTTC
cdr3_aa: CASSSTGSEQFF

j_call: TRBJ1-2
v_call: TRBV4-1
clone_size: many
d_call: TRBD1
cdr3_nt: TGCGCCAGCAGCCGAGAGGGACAGGGAAACTATGGCTACACCTTC
cdr3_aa: CASSREGQGNYGYTF

j_call: TRBJ1-1
v_call: TRBV7-2
clone_size: many
d_call: NA
cdr3_nt: TGTGCCAGCAGCCCCCACAGCGGGGCGGCTTTGAACACTGAAGCTTTCTTT
cdr3_aa: CASSPHSGAALNTEAFF

j_call: TRBJ2-1
v_call: TRBV20-1
clone_size: many
d_call: NA
cdr3_nt: TGCAGTGCTACCTCTAAGAGGACCTACAATGAGCAGTTCTTC
cdr3_aa: CSATSKRTYNEQFF

j_call: TRBJ1-4
v_call: TRBV28
clone_size: NA
d_call: NA
cdr3_nt: TGTGCCAGCACTATAGGGACTGCAACTAATGAAAAACTGTTTTTT
cdr3_aa: CASTIGTATNEKLFF

j_call: TRBJ2-1
v_call: TRBV5-4
clone_size: many
d_call: NA
cdr3_nt: TGTGCCAGCAGCTTGGAGTTAGGGACAACCTACAATGAGCAGTTCTTC
cdr3_aa: CASSLELGTTYNEQFF

j_call: TRBJ2-5
v_call: TRBV15
clone_size: few
d_call: TRBD1
cdr3_nt: TGTGCCACCAGCAGACTCCTGGGACAGGGGCAAGAGACCCAGTACTTC
cdr3_aa: CATSRLLGQGQETQYF

j_call: TRBJ1-4
v_call: TRBV11-2
clone_size: many
d_call: NA
cdr3_nt: TGTGCCAGCAGCTCCACCTATTCCCGGGGTGCAACTAATGAAAAACTGTTTTTT
cdr3_aa: CASSSTYSRGATNEKLFF

j_call: TRBJ1-4
v_call: TRBV5-1
clone_size: many
d_call: NA
cdr3_nt: TGCGCCAGCAGCGGGGGTGCAGAGGATGAAAAACTGTTTTTT
cdr3_aa: CASSGGAEDEKLFF

j_call: TRBJ1-3
v_call: TRBV7-9
clone_size: many
d_call: NA
cdr3_nt: TGTGCCAGCAGCTTTTATGCGGGAAACACCATATATTTT
cdr3_aa: CASSFYAGNTIYF

j_call: TRBJ2-3
v_call: TRBV5-1
clone_size: many
d_call: NA
cdr3_nt: TGCGCCAGCAGCTTGGCCCCGAGACAGGCAGATACGCAGTATTTT
cdr3_aa: CASSLAPRQADTQYF

j_call: TRBJ1-5
v_call: TRBV12-3/TRBV12-4
clone_size: many
d_call: NA
cdr3_nt: TGTGCCAGCAGTTTAGTAGGGCCCCAGCATTTT
cdr3_aa: CASSLVGPQHF

j_call: TRBJ2-1
v_call: TRBV29-1
clone_size: NA
d_call: NA
cdr3_nt: TGCAGCGTTGGAGATTACAATGAGCAGTTCTTC
cdr3_aa: CSVGDYNEQFF

j_call: TRBJ2-5
v_call: TRBV7-2
clone_size: many
d_call: TRBD2
cdr3_nt: TGTGCCAGCAGCTTAGAATCCGGGAGGAAGACCCAGTACTTC
cdr3_aa: CASSLESGRKTQYF

j_call: TRBJ2-1
v_call: TRBV24-1
clone_size: many
d_call: NA
cdr3_nt: TGTGCCACCCAGGGTGATAGTAATGAGCAGTTCTTC
cdr3_aa: CATQGDSNEQFF

j_call: TRBJ2-1
v_call: TRBV6-6
clone_size: many
d_call: NA
cdr3_nt: TGTGCCAGCAGTTACTGGGGTGCTGAGCAGTTCTTC
cdr3_aa: CASSYWGAEQFF

j_call: TRBJ1-3
v_call: TRBV7-2
clone_size: many
d_call: NA
cdr3_nt: TGTGCCAGCAGCCCCAGTTGGGGAACTGGAAACACCATATATTTT
cdr3_aa: CASSPSWGTGNTIYF

j_call: TRBJ1-1
v_call: TRBV5-1
clone_size: many
d_call: NA
cdr3_nt: TGCGCCAGCAGCTCCGGGACTGGGGCTTTGAACACTGAAGCTTTCTTT
cdr3_aa: CASSSGTGALNTEAFF

j_call: TRBJ2-3
v_call: TRBV5-1
clone_size: many
d_call: TRBD2
cdr3_nt: TGCGCCAGCAGCTCGGGACTAGCGGGCCGCACAGATACGCAGTATTTT
cdr3_aa: CASSSGLAGRTDTQYF

j_call: TRBJ1-6
v_call: TRBV5-1
clone_size: many
d_call: TRBD1
cdr3_nt: TGCGCCAGCAGCTCCCGAGACAGGGGCAATTCACCCCTCCACTTT
cdr3_aa: CASSSRDRGNSPLHF

j_call: TRBJ1-1
v_call: TRBV28
clone_size: many
d_call: NA
cdr3_nt: TGTGCCAGCAGTTTGGCGGGGGCCGCGGGAACTGAAGCTTTCTTT
cdr3_aa: CASSLAGAAGTEAFF

j_call: TRBJ2-5
v_call: TRBV4-3
clone_size: many
d_call: NA
cdr3_nt: TGCGCCAGCAGCCAAGAGTGGGACACGCCCTCCCGTTTGAAGACCCAGTACTTC
cdr3_aa: CASSQEWDTPSRLKTQYF

j_call: TRBJ2-5
v_call: TRBV7-2
clone_size: many
d_call: NA
cdr3_nt: TGTGCCAGCAGCTTAGATAGGGGCTCAGAGACCCAGTACTTC
cdr3_aa: CASSLDRGSETQYF

j_call: TRBJ2-1
v_call: TRBV10-3
clone_size: many
d_call: TRBD2
cdr3_nt: TGTGCCATCAGTGACCCTGGGGGGGACAATGAGCAGTTCTTC
cdr3_aa: CAISDPGGDNEQFF

j_call: TRBJ2-7
v_call: TRBV5-1
clone_size: many
d_call: TRBD2
cdr3_nt: TGCGCCAGCAGCTTGTTGGAGCGGGGTAGCTCCGAGCAGTACTTC
cdr3_aa: CASSLLERGSSEQYF

j_call: TRBJ2-1
v_call: TRBV4-2
clone_size: many
d_call: TRBD2
cdr3_nt: TGTGCCAGCAGCCAAGAGACTAGCGGGGTGGATGAGCAGTTCTTC
cdr3_aa: CASSQETSGVDEQFF

j_call: TRBJ2-1
v_call: TRBV12-3/TRBV12-4
clone_size: many
d_call: NA
cdr3_nt: TGTGCCAGCAGTTTTAGTAGCCACAATGAGCAGTTCTTC
cdr3_aa: CASSFSSHNEQFF

j_call: TRBJ1-1
v_call: TRBV5-1
clone_size: NA
d_call: TRBD1
cdr3_nt: TGCGCCAGCAACGGACAGGGGAACACTGAAGCTTTCTTT
cdr3_aa: CASNGQGNTEAFF

j_call: TRBJ2-5
v_call: TRBV5-1
clone_size: many
d_call: NA
cdr3_nt: TGCGCCAGCAGCTTGGATGCAGGGGTAGTGGAGACCCAGTACTTC
cdr3_aa: CASSLDAGVVETQYF

j_call: TRBJ1-6
v_call: TRBV5-5
clone_size: many
d_call: NA
cdr3_nt: TGTGCCAGCAGCTTGGAGACGAGCTCCTATAATTCACCCCTCCACTTT
cdr3_aa: CASSLETSSYNSPLHF